The 28 T cell receptor beta chains presented below share a single source sample, sequenced in a study of blood T cell repertoires in COVID-19. TCRdb keeps only in-frame clones here, not all; method: immunoSEQ multiplex PCR. The table has a few hundred thousand clones, approximately 86% seen once. The sample was peripheral blood. These receptors were taken from a man in his late teens or twenties with active or convalescent COVID-19.

The chain combines TRBV5-4 with TRBJ1-1; 7 bases map to TRBD1. Trimming took 0 bases from V and 11 from J; bases not matched to a gene: 4. Germline V gene lookup returns CDR1 SGHNT and CDR2 YYREEE (reference sequence). The CDR3 sequence is 12 residues long. In DNA form, the CDR3 reads TGTGCCAGCAGCTTGGGACAGGGTGCCGCTTTCTTT. It codes for CASSLGQGAAFF. Variable domain in full (rest from reference TRBV5-4 and TRBJ1-1): ETGVTQSPTHLIKTRGQQVTLRCSSQSGHNTVSWYQQALGQGPQFIFQYYREEENGRGNFPPRFSGLQFPNYSSELNVNALELDDSALYLCASSLGQGAAFFGQGTRLTVV.

This sequence joins TRBV7-2 and TRBJ2-7; TRBD1 matches 8 bases. The germline CDR1 and CDR2 sequences are SGHTA and FQGNSA. This CDR3 has 14 residues. The V gene end was trimmed by 5 bases and the J gene end by 4 bases; junction bases not matched to a gene: 7. The CDR3 is CASSPGGVRYEQYF. The DNA of the CDR3 is TGTGCCAGCAGCCCAGGGGGCGTGAGGTACGAGCAGTACTTC.

The chain joins TRBV10-2 to TRBJ2-6, with TRBD1 identical over 8 bases. Germline V gives CDR1 WSHSY, CDR2 SAAADI. This CDR3 is 16 amino acids long. V lost 8 bases and J lost 0; bases outside the gene matches: 6. The CDR3: CASWDRLNSGANVLTF. CDR3 sequence (DNA): TGCGCCAGCTGGGACAGGCTAAACTCTGGGGCCAACGTCCTGACTTTC.

This clone was seen a single time. The chain employs TRBV2 and TRBJ1-2; no clear D. Germline CDR1 is SNHLY and CDR2 is FYNNEI. V lost 6 bases to trimming and J lost 2 bases, with 7 bases between them. The CDR3 totals 12 residues. This CDR3 reads CASRVQNYGYTF. The CDR3 DNA reads TGTGCCAGCAGAGTACAGAACTATGGCTACACCTTC.

The J gene is TRBJ2-5, the V gene TRBV30; 14 nucleotides align to TRBD2. The CDR3 is 18 amino acids. Germline V gene sequence: CDR1 GTSNPN, CDR2 SVGIG (reference sequence). The V gene end was trimmed by 0 bases and the J gene end by 4 bases; junction bases not matched to a gene: 10. This chain's CDR3 is CAWSVSRTSGRFGETQYF. Here the CDR3 DNA reads TGTGCCTGGAGTGTATCGAGGACTAGCGGGAGGTTCGGAGAGACCCAGTACTTC. Based on the CDR3 plus reference TRBV30 and TRBJ2-5, the full variable domain is SQTIHQWPATLVQPVGSPLSLECTVEGTSNPNLYWYRQAAGRGLQLLFYSVGIGQISSEVPQNLSASRPQDRQFILSSKKLLLSDSGFYLCAWSVSRTSGRFGETQYFGPGTRLLVL.

The rearrangement joins TRBV18 to TRBJ1-3; no clear D gene. Trimming shortened V by 5 bases and J by 2 bases, and 16 bases separated the two germline ends. The germline gives CDR1 KGHSH, CDR2 LQKENI. The CDR3 runs to 16 residues. The DNA for the CDR3 is TGTGCCAGCTCATCAAGTCCCGACATAGCTGGAAACACCATATATTTT. This codes for CASSSSPDIAGNTIYF.

The V and J genes are TRBV10-2 and TRBJ1-5; D is ambiguous. The V gene's germline CDR1 is WSHSY and CDR2 SAAADI. The CDR3 totals 11 residues. The V and J ends lost 7 bases and 5 bases respectively, with 6 bases between them. CDR3 sequence: CASMRDQPQHF. DNA for the CDR3: TGCGCCAGCATGAGGGATCAGCCCCAGCATTTT.

The CDR3 sequence is CASSTNQGGATGELFF. The CDR3 DNA reads TGCGCCAGCAGCACCAACCAGGGAGGGGCCACCGGGGAGCTGTTTTTT. V is TRBV5-1 and J is TRBJ2-2; 7 nucleotides agree with TRBD2. Germline V gives CDR1 SGHRS, CDR2 YFSETQ. CDR3 length: 16 residues. With 4 bases clipped from V and 4 bases from J, the junction kept 10 bases outside the gene matches.

The chain uses TRBV7-8 and TRBJ1-6; the D is unclear. The CDR3 runs to 14 residues. Looked up from germline, CDR1 is SGHVS and CDR2 is FQNEAQ. V lost 5 bases and J 7 bases, leaving 12 bases between the germline ends. CDR3 in amino acids: CASSARLRNSPLHF. DNA of the CDR3: TGTGCCAGCAGCGCCAGATTGAGGAATTCACCCCTCCACTTT. Filled out from reference TRBV7-8 and TRBJ1-6, the complete variable domain reads GAGVSQSPRYKVAKRGQDVALRCDPISGHVSLFWYQQALGQGPEFLTYFQNEAQLDKSGLPSDRFFAERPEGSVSTLKIQRTQQEDSAVYLCASSARLRNSPLHFGNGTRLTVT.

The V and J genes are TRBV5-8 and TRBJ1-4; 9 positions agree with TRBD1. The V gene's germline CDR1 is SGHTS and CDR2 YDEGEE. The CDR3 has 15 amino acids. Germline trimming cut 3 bases from V and 4 bases from J; bases unmatched to any gene: 4. The chain's CDR3 is CASSYRGQGNEKLFF. DNA for the CDR3: TGTGCCAGCAGCTACAGGGGGCAGGGTAATGAAAAACTGTTTTTT. The full variable domain, with the rest looked up from reference TRBV5-8 and TRBJ1-4, is EAGVTQSPTHLIKTRGQQATLRCSPISGHTSVYWYQQALGLGLQFLLWYDEGEERNRGNFPPRFSGRQFPNYSSELNVNALELEDSALYLCASSYRGQGNEKLFFGSGTQLSVL.

The chain couples TRBV27 to TRBJ1-2, with TRBD1 matching over 9 bases. Germline assignment: CDR1 MNHEY and CDR2 SMNVEV (reference sequence). The CDR3 loop spans 16 amino acids. The trim removed 0 bases at V and 3 bases at J, leaving 5 bases unmatched. CDR3: CASSLSMGQGDYGYTF. DNA of the CDR3: TGTGCCAGCAGTTTATCGATGGGACAGGGCGACTATGGCTACACCTTC.

This clone was detected only once. The V call is TRBV11-2, the J call TRBJ2-2; 9 bases align to TRBD2. The CDR3 totals 17 residues. The V and J ends lost 6 bases and 3 bases, in that order; junction bases with no gene match: 11. Germline loops: CDR1 SGHAT, CDR2 FQNNGV. As DNA, the CDR3 is TGTGCCAGCAGAATCGGCGGGGGGGCCTTGTACACCGGGGAGCTGTTTTTT. Protein sequence: CASRIGGGALYTGELFF.

The DNA of the CDR3 is TGTGCCAGCAGCTTTTACCAGCGAGGCGAGACCCAGTACTTC. It encodes CASSFYQRGETQYF. This rearrangement joins TRBV12-1 to TRBJ2-5; the DNA was not compared with TRBD2, the D call given in the table. TRBV12-1 is recorded as a pseudogene. There are 14 residues in the CDR3.

The gene calls are TRBV7-3 and TRBJ2-1; the match to TRBD2 covers 9 bases. V trimming: 6 bases; J trimming: 8 bases; junction bases outside the gene matches: 11. CDR1 and CDR2 (germline): SGHTA, FQGTGA. This CDR3 is built from 15 residues. DNA for the CDR3: TGTGCCAGCAGTTTTGGGGCTAGCGGGACGTATGAGCAGTTCTTC. Translating gives CASSFGASGTYEQFF.

The V and J genes are TRBV7-2 and TRBJ2-5; a possible D gene is TRBD2 (5 bases). Germline V gives CDR1 SGHTA, CDR2 FQGNSA. This CDR3 is 15 amino acids long. The ends were cut back, 4 bases at V and 1 base at J, with 13 bases in the middle. The CDR3 region has the DNA TGTGCCAGCAGCTCGGGATTGACCCGCCAAGAGACCCAGTACTTC. Encoded protein: CASSSGLTRQETQYF.

This sequence joins TRBV7-2 and TRBJ1-4, with 7 bases identical to TRBD1. Per germline, CDR1 SGHTA and CDR2 FQGNSA. The CDR3 consists of 15 residues. V was pared by 2 bases and J by 4 bases, with 4 bases of the junction left unmatched. The CDR3 sequence: CASSLRGGHNEKLFF. The CDR3 coding sequence is TGTGCCAGCAGCTTACGAGGGGGCCATAATGAAAAACTGTTTTTT. The full variable domain, its missing parts supplied by reference TRBV7-2 and TRBJ1-4, is GAGVSQSPSNKVTEKGKDVELRCDPISGHTALYWYRQSLGQGLEFLIYFQGNSAPDKSGLPSDRFSAERTGGSVSTLTIQRTQQEDSAVYLCASSLRGGHNEKLFFGSGTQLSVL.

The rearrangement joins TRBV19 to TRBJ1-5; TRBD1 agrees at 7 bases. The CDR3 extends over 16 amino acids. Unmatched junction bases numbered 8, after V lost 4 bases and J lost 2 bases. Per germline, CDR1 LNHDA and CDR2 SQIVND (reference sequence). CDR3 in amino acids: CASSKKQGFGNQPQHF. The CDR3 region has the DNA TGTGCCAGTAGTAAAAAACAGGGGTTTGGCAATCAGCCCCAGCATTTT.

The genes are TRBV6-1 and TRBJ2-5; D might be TRBD2 (6 bases). Germline V gene data show CDR1 as MNHNS and CDR2 as SASEGT. The CDR3 length is 15 residues. V was cut by 1 base and J by 2 bases, with 11 bases left in between. For the CDR3, the DNA is TGTGCCAGCAGTGAAGTCGGGGGAGCTCAAGAGACCCAGTACTTC. Its protein product is CASSEVGGAQETQYF.

V is TRBV7-9 and J is TRBJ2-3, with D perhaps matching TRBD1 (8 bases). With 4 bases removed from V and 3 bases from J, the gap between germline ends came to 23 bases. CDR3 length: 18 residues. Germline V gene data show CDR1 as SEHNR and CDR2 as FQNEAQ (reference sequence). CDR3 DNA sequence: TGTGCCAGCAGCTCAATAACGACAGGGGAGGGTTGGACAGATACGCAGTATTTT. Translating it yields CASSSITTGEGWTDTQYF.

This clone was seen a handful of times. This chain joins TRBV3-1 (or the pseudogene TRBV3-2) and TRBJ1-2; 9 nucleotides line up with TRBD1. Trimming at V came to 1 base and at J to 6 bases, leaving 6 bases not matched to a gene. Germline CDR1 and CDR2: LGHDT and YNNKEL (reference sequence). CDR3 length: 15 residues. CDR3 nucleotide sequence: TGTGCCAGCAGCCAAGGCGGGACAGGGTTTGATGGCTACACCTTC. Amino acid sequence: CASSQGGTGFDGYTF.

Only a few counts were recorded for this clone. The rearrangement joins TRBV7-9 to TRBJ2-7; possibly TRBD2 for D (5 bases). V lost 4 bases, J lost 4 bases, and 11 bases lay in between. The CDR3 consists of 13 residues. CDR1 SEHNR and CDR2 FQNEAQ come from the germline V gene (reference sequence). The CDR3 DNA reads as TGTGCCAGCAGCTCTTACACGGGGTACGAGCAGTACTTC. This sequence encodes CASSSYTGYEQYF.

The V gene is TRBV7-8, the J gene TRBJ2-7; TRBD2 matches 7 bases. Trimming took 4 bases from V and 4 from J; bases not matched to a gene: 10. The germline gives CDR1 SGHVS, CDR2 FQNEAQ. The CDR3 runs to 15 residues. This chain's CDR3 is CASSYRGGPTYEQYF. The CDR3 DNA sequence: TGTGCCAGCAGCTACCGGGGAGGGCCAACTTACGAGCAGTACTTC.

This clone has more than one count but fewer than ten. CDR3 nucleotide sequence: TGTGCCAGCAGCCCGACAGATGAAAAACTGTTTTTT. This encodes CASSPTDEKLFF. This chain joins TRBV6-2 or TRBV6-3 and TRBJ1-4, with D possibly TRBD1 on 5 matching bases. Trimming pared 6 bases from V and 6 bases from J, leaving 8 bases between. Germline values: CDR1 MNHEY, CDR2 SVGEGT. This CDR3 has 12 residues.

The V gene is TRBV9, the J gene TRBJ2-1; 7 bases match TRBD2. The CDR3 has 16 residues. The germline gives CDR1 SGDLS, CDR2 YYNGEE. V lost 0 bases to trimming and J lost 5 bases; unmatched junction nucleotides: 8. The CDR3 coding sequence is TGTGCCAGCAGCGTAGGTGGGGGGGAGTACGACAATGAGCAGTTCTTC. Protein: CASSVGGGEYDNEQFF. The full variable domain, in which reference TRBV9 and TRBJ2-1 provide the parts outside the CDR3, is DSGVTQTPKHLITATGQRVTLRCSPRSGDLSVYWYQQSLDQGLQFLIQYYNGEERAKGNILERFSAQQFPDLHSELNLSSLELGDSALYFCASSVGGGEYDNEQFFGPGTRLTVL.

The genes are TRBV6-5 and TRBJ2-3; 10 nucleotides agree with TRBD1. V lost 6 bases, J lost 7 bases, and 4 bases stayed unmatched. From germline, CDR1 is MNHEY and CDR2 SVGAGI. This CDR3 spans 13 amino acids. CDR3 DNA sequence: TGTGCCAGCAGAGGACAGGGGGACTATACGCAGTATTTT. It is translated as CASRGQGDYTQYF.

The chain joins TRBV11-3 to TRBJ2-1, with 8 bases fitting TRBD2. V trimming: 1 base; J trimming: 9 bases; junction bases outside the gene matches: 5. Per the germline V gene, CDR1 is SGHNT and CDR2 is YENEEA. The CDR3 length is 14 residues. CDR3 DNA sequence: TGTGCCAGCAGCTTAGCGGGGGGGCCGGGTGAGCAGTTCTTC. Translation gives CASSLAGGPGEQFF.

This chain connects TRBV7-9 to TRBJ2-1; tentatively, D is TRBD1 (6 bases). CDR1 SEHNR and CDR2 FQNEAQ come from the germline V gene (reference sequence). CDR3 size: 14 residues. V lost 5 bases and J lost 10, with 18 bases in between. Written as DNA, the CDR3 is TGTGCCAGCAGCGTCAGGCTGGGGGCATGGGAGCAGTTCTTC. It codes for CASSVRLGAWEQFF.

This clone was found many times. This chain uses TRBV7-9 with TRBJ1-2; D may be TRBD1 (5 bases). This CDR3 contains 14 residues. CDR1 SEHNR and CDR2 FQNEAQ come from the germline V gene (reference sequence). V was cut by 5 bases and J by 4 bases, with 14 bases left in between. In nucleotides, the CDR3 is TGTGCCAGCAGCATTACGCCGGACACCTATGGCTACACCTTC. Its protein product is CASSITPDTYGYTF.